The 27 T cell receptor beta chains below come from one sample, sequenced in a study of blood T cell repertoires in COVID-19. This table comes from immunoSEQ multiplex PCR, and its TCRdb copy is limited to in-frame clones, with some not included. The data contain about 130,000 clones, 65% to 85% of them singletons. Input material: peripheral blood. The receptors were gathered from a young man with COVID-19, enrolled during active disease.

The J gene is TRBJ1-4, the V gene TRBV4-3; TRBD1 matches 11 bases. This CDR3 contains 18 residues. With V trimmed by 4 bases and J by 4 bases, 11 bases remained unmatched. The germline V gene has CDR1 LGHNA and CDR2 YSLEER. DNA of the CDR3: TGCGCCAGCAGCCGCTTCCGGGACAGGGGGGAGGGTAATGAAAAACTGTTTTTT. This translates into CASSRFRDRGEGNEKLFF.

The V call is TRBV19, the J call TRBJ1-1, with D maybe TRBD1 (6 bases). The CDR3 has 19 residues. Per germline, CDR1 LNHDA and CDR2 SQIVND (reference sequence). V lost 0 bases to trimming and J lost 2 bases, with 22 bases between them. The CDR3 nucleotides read TGTGCCAGTAGTATAGACCCCTTGACGAGGGGGTCCGTTAACACTGAAGCTTTCTTT. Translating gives CASSIDPLTRGSVNTEAFF.

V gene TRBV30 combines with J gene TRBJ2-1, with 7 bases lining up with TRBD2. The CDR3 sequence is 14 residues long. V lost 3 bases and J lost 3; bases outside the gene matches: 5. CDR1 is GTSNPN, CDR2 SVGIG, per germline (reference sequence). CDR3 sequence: CAWSQGGSYNEQFF. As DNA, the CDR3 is TGTGCCTGGAGCCAGGGCGGGAGCTACAATGAGCAGTTCTTC.

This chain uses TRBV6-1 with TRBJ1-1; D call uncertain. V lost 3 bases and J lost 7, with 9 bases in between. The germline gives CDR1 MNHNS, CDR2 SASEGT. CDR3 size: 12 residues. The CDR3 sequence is CASSDQYSEAFF. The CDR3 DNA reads TGTGCCAGCAGTGACCAATACAGTGAAGCTTTCTTT.

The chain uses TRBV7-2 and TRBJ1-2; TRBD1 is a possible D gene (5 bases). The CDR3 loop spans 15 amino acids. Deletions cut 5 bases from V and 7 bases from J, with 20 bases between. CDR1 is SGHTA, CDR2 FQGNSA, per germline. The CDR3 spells CASSIDSRGGGGYTF. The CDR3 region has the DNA TGTGCCAGCAGCATCGACTCCCGGGGGGGAGGTGGCTACACCTTC.

The CDR3 coding sequence is TGTGCCAGCTCACCAGCGGACAGGGCTATTAGTACTGAAGCTTTCTTT. This sequence encodes CASSPADRAISTEAFF. This rearrangement joins TRBV18 to TRBJ1-1, with 8 bases aligning to TRBD1. Trimming at V came to 2 bases and at J to 5 bases, leaving 10 bases not matched to a gene. CDR1 is KGHSH and CDR2 is LQKENI in the germline V gene. This CDR3 region has 16 residues. The full variable domain, rest sourced from reference TRBV18 and TRBJ1-1, is NAGVMQNPRHLVRRRGQEARLRCSPMKGHSHVYWYRQLPEEGLKFMVYLQKENIIDESGMPKERFSAEFPKEGPSILRIQQVVRGDSAAYFCASSPADRAISTEAFFGQGTRLTVV.

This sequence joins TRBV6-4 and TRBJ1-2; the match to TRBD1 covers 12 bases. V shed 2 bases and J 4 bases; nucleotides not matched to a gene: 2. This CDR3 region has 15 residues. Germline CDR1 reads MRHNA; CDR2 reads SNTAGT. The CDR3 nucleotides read TGTGCCAGCAGTGACGGGACAGGGGGCATCTATGGCTACACCTTC. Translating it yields CASSDGTGGIYGYTF.

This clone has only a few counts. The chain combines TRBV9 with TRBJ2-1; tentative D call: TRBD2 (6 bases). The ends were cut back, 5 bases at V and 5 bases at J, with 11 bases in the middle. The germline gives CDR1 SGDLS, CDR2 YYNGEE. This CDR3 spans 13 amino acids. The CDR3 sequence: CASSRDWNNEQFF. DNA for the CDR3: TGTGCCAGCAGTCGGGACTGGAACAATGAGCAGTTCTTC. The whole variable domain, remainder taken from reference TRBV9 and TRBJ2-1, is DSGVTQTPKHLITATGQRVTLRCSPRSGDLSVYWYQQSLDQGLQFLIQYYNGEERAKGNILERFSAQQFPDLHSELNLSSLELGDSALYFCASSRDWNNEQFFGPGTRLTVL.

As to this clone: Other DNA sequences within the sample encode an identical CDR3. The CDR3 loop is CASSTDSQPQHF. The DNA of the CDR3 is TGTGCCAGCAGTACGGACAGCCAGCCCCAGCATTTT. The gene calls are TRBV6-6 and TRBJ1-5, with D perhaps matching TRBD1 (6 bases). Between the trimmed V and J ends, which lost 5 bases and 7 bases, there was a span of 9 bases. Germline CDR1 MNHNY, CDR2 SVGAGI (reference sequence). The CDR3 totals 12 residues.

This CDR3 reads CASSFRTQGDSPLHF. Written as DNA, the CDR3 is TGTGCCAGCAGCTTTCGGACACAAGGTGATTCACCCCTCCACTTT. The chain has TRBV9 and TRBJ1-6; a weak D match, TRBD1 (5 bases). V was shortened by 4 bases and J by 8 bases, with 16 bases between the two germline ends. Germline V gives CDR1 SGDLS, CDR2 YYNGEE. This CDR3 spans 15 amino acids.

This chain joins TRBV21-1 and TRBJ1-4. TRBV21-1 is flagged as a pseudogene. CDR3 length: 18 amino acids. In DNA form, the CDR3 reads TGTGCCAGCAGCAAAGGGTATGGAGACGGAACCCTCAATGAAAAACTGTTTTTT. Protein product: CASSKGYGDGTLNEKLFF.

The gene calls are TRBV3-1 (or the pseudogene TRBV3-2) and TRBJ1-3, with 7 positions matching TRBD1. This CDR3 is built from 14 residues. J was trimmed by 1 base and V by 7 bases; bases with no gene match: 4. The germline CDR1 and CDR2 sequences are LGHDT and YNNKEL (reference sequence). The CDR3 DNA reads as TGTGCCAGCACCTCGACAGGGTCTGGAAACACCATATATTTT. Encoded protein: CASTSTGSGNTIYF.

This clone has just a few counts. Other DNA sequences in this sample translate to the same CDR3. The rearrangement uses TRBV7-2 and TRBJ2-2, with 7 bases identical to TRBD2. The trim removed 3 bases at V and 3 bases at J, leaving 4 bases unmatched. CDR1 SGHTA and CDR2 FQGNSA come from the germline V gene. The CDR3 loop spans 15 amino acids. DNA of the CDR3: TGTGCCAGCAGCTTGTTGGCGGGGGACACCGGGGAGCTGTTTTTT. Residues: CASSLLAGDTGELFF.

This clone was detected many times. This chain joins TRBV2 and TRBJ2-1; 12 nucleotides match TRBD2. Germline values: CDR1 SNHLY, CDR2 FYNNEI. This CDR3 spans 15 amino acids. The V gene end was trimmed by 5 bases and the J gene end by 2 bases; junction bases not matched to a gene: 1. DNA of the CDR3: TGTGCCAGCAGTCGGACTAGCGGGGCCTACAATGAGCAGTTCTTC. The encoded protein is CASSRTSGAYNEQFF.

In DNA, the CDR3 is TGTGCCAGCAGCTTCGGCCAGGGGAGCTACACCTTC. Protein sequence: CASSFGQGSYTF. The genes are TRBV11-3 and TRBJ1-2; TRBD1 might be the D (6 bases). The V end was cut by 3 bases, the J end by 9 bases, with 11 bases between. Looked up from germline, CDR1 is SGHNT and CDR2 is YENEEA. The CDR3 is 12 residues long.

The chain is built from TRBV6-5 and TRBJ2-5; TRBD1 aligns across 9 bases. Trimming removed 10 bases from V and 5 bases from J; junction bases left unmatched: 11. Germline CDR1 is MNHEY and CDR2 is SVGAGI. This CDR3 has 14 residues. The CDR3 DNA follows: TGTGCCACAAACCCGACAGGGACAGGGGAGACCCAGTACTTC. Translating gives CATNPTGTGETQYF.

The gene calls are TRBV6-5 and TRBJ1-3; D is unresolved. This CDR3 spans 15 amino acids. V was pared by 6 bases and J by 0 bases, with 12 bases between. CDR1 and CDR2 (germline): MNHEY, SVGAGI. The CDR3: CASRRQADSGNTIYF. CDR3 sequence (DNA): TGTGCCAGCAGACGGCAAGCGGACTCTGGAAACACCATATATTTT.

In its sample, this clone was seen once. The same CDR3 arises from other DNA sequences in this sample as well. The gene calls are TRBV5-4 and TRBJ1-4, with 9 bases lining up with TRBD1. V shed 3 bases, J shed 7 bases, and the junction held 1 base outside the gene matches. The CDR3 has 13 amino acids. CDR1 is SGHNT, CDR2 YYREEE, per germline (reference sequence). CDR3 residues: CASSSDRGEKLFF. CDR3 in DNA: TGTGCCAGCAGCTCGGACAGGGGTGAAAAACTGTTTTTT.

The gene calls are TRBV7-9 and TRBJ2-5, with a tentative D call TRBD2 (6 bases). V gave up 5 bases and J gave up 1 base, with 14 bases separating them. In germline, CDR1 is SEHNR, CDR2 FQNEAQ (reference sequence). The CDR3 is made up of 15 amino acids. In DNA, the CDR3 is TGTGCCAGCAGCAACACCCTAGCGATCCAAGAGACCCAGTACTTC. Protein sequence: CASSNTLAIQETQYF.

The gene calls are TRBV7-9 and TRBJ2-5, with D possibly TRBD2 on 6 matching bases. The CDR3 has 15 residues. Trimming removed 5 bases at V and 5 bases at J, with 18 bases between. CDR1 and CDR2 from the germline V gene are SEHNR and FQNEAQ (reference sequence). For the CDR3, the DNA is TGTGCCAGCAGCCAAGGGCAGGGAGGAATCGAGACCCAGTACTTC. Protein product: CASSQGQGGIETQYF. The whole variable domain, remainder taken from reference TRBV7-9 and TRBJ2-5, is DTGVSQNPRHKITKRGQNVTFRCDPISEHNRLYWYRQTLGQGPEFLTYFQNEAQLEKSRLLSDRFSAERPKGSFSTLEIQRTEQGDSAMYLCASSQGQGGIETQYFGPGTRLLVL.

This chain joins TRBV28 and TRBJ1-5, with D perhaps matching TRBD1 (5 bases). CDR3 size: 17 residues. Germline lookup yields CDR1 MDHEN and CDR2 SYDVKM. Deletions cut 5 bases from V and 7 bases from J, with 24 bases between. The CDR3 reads CASSPWGLGGAGQPQHF. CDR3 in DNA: TGTGCCAGCAGTCCGTGGGGCCTGGGGGGAGCAGGGCAGCCCCAGCATTTT.

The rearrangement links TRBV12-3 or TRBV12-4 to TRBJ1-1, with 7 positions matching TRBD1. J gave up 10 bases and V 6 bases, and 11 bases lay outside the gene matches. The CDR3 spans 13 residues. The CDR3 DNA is TGTGCCAGCAGCTCCACAGGGGAGGTAGTAGCTTTCTTT. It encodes CASSSTGEVVAFF.

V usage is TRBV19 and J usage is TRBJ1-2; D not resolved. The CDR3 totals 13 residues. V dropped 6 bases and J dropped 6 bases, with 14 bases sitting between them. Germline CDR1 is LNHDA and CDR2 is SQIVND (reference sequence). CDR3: CASRLAGADGYTF. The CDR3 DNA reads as TGTGCCAGTAGGCTAGCGGGTGCTGATGGCTACACCTTC.

The CDR3 loop is CASSADPEPYEQYF. The CDR3 DNA sequence: TGTGCCAGCAGCGCCGACCCGGAGCCCTACGAGCAGTACTTC. The rearrangement uses TRBV3-1 (or the pseudogene TRBV3-2) and TRBJ2-7, with D hard to call. V dropped 5 bases and J dropped 2 bases, with 13 bases sitting between them. The CDR3 has 14 residues. In germline, CDR1 is LGHDT, CDR2 YNNKEL (reference sequence).

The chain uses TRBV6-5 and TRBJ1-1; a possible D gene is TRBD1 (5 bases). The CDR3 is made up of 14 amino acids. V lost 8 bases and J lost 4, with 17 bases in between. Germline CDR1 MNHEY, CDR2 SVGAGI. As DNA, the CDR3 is TGTGCCAGCCGGAGTATACAGGACGGCACTGAAGCTTTCTTT. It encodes CASRSIQDGTEAFF.

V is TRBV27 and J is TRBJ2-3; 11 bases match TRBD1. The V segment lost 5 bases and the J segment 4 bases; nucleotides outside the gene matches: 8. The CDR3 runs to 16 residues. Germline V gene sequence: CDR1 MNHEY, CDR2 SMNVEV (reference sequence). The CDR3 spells CASSRWGTGGADTQYF. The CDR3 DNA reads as TGTGCCAGCAGTAGATGGGGGACAGGGGGTGCAGATACGCAGTATTTT.

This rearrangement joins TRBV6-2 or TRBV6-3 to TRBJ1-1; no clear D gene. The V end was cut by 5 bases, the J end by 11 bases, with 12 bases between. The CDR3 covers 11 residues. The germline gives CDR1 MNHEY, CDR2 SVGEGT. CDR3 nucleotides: TGTGCCAGCAGTAACCCAGGTCACGCTTTCTTT. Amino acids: CASSNPGHAFF.